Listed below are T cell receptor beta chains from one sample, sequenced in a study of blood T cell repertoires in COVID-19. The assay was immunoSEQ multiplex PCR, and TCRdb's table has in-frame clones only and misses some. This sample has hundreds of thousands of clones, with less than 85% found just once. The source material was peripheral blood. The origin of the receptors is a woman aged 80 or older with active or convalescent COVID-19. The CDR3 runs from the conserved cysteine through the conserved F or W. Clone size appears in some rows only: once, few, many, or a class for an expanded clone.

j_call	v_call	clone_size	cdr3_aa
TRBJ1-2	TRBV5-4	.	CASSLGIANYGYTF
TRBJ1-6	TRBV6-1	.	CASSEYLLHF
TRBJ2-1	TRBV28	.	CASSGDRMSYNEQFF
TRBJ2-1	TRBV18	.	CASSPGTLSYNEQFF
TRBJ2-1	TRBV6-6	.	CASSPPQRGRRYNEQFF
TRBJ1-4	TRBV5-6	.	CASSFPAATNEKLFF
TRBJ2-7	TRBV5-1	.	CASSLPGQGSYEQYF
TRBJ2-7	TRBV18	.	CASSPVGQTPEQYF
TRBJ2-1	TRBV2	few	CASSGVAGVYNEQFF
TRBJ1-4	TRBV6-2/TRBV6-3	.	CASSRTGIELFF
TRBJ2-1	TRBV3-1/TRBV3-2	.	CASSQPGLALDGEQFF
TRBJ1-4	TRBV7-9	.	CASSLAWAGGATNEKLFF
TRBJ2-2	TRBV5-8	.	CASRLESGRGTGELFF
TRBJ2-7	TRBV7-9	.	CASSPTGSPYEQYF
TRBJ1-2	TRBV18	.	CASSPGGNYGYTF
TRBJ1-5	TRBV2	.	CASSVHQGSRTGYINQPQHF
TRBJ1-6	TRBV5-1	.	CASSSRQGGNNSPLHF
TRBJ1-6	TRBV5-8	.	CASSLRGQFNSPLHF
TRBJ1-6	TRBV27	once	CASSLSWTGESPLHF
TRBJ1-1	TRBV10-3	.	CAISVSGQNTEAFF
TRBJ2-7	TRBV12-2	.	CASRCEMSPGRSYEQYF
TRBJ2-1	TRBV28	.	CASSFSSLGEQFF
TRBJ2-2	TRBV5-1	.	CASSLGTSAGTGELFF
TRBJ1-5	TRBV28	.	CASSPVRGGQPQHF
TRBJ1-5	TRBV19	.	CASRDRGGQPQHF
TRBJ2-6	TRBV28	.	CASSPLYSGANVLTF
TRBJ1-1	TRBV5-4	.	CASRRGGRNTEAFF
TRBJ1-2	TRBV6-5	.	CASSYFSGYGYTF
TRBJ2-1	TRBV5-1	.	CASTKGSAGAYNEQFF
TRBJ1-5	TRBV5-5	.	CASSLGATRGDQPQHF
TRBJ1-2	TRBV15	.	CATSGNRGSGYGYTF
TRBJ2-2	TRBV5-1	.	CASSLDSQTNTGELFF
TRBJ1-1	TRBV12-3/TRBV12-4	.	CASSLGRGTEAFF
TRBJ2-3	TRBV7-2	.	CASSSLPGLNTDTQYF
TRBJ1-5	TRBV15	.	CATSSYRETHSNQPQHF
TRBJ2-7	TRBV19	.	CASSGTGTVPFEQYF
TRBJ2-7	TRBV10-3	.	CAISADGLAGDEQYF
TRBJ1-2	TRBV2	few	CASSERGTEYGYTF
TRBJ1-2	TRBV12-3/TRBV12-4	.	CASRVTGVYGYTF
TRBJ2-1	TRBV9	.	CASSSTSGGGSYNEQFF
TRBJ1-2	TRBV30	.	CAWRIPGLSATNYGYTF
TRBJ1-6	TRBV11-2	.	CASSLVRSGSSPLHF